These T cell receptor beta chains were read from a single sample in a study of siplizumab effects on memory and regulatory T cells. Repertoires were generated with immunoSEQ multiplex PCR, while TCRdb's copy carries only in-frame clones and drops some. The table has more than 85,000 clones, about 93% seen once. The material sequenced was CD4+ T cells sorted from blood. The origin of the receptors is a human donor in good health. CDR3s include the opening cysteine and the closing phenylalanine or tryptophan. The D gene is left open where the match is weak.

V	J	D	CDR3	DNA
TRBV2	TRBJ2-3	-	CASRGITDTQYF	TGTGCCAGCAGGGGGATCACAGATACGCAGTATTTT
TRBV28	TRBJ1-4	TRBD1	CASSFLTGASDGIEKLFF	TGTGCCAGCAGTTTCCTGACAGGGGCTAGCGACGGTATTGAAAAACTGTTTTTT
TRBV5-6	TRBJ2-3	TRBD2	CASSSGGIGDTQYF	TGTGCCAGCAGCTCGGGGGGAATAGGAGATACGCAGTATTTT
TRBV19	TRBJ2-5	-	CASSPGIRAFQETQYF	TGTGCCAGTAGTCCGGGGATCCGGGCGTTTCAAGAGACCCAGTACTTC
TRBV6-5	TRBJ2-5	TRBD1	CASSRDRGETQYF	TGTGCCAGCAGTCGAGACAGGGGTGAGACCCAGTACTTC
TRBV15	TRBJ1-5	-	CATSRLGLNSNQPQHF	TGTGCCACCAGCAGATTAGGACTGAATAGCAATCAGCCCCAGCATTTT
TRBV28	TRBJ1-5	TRBD1	CASSLEGARNQPQHF	TGTGCCAGCAGTTTAGAGGGGGCGCGTAATCAGCCCCAGCATTTT
TRBV7-8	TRBJ2-5	-	CASSTTRPEKETQYF	TGTGCCAGCAGCACGACGCGACCGGAAAAAGAGACCCAGTACTTC
TRBV5-6	TRBJ2-7	-	CASSLVMGGEQYF	TGTGCCAGCAGCTTGGTCATGGGGGGCGAGCAGTACTTC
TRBV9	TRBJ1-4	-	CASSVGGSLEKLFF	TGTGCCAGCAGCGTAGGGGGCAGCCTAGAAAAACTGTTTTTT
TRBV5-4	TRBJ2-7	-	CASSLKGSSEQYF	TGTGCCAGCAGCTTGAAGGGGAGTAGCGAGCAGTACTTC
TRBV30	TRBJ1-3	-	CAWSRLRGQFSGNTIYF	TGTGCCTGGTCACGGCTCCGAGGACAGTTCTCTGGAAACACCATATATTTT
TRBV5-1	TRBJ2-1	TRBD2	CASSLGVGKRLAGDNEQFF	TGCGCCAGCAGCTTGGGGGTGGGCAAAAGGCTAGCGGGAGACAATGAGCAGTTCTTC
TRBV29-1	TRBJ1-1	TRBD1	CSVGVGQGFMNTEAFF	TGCAGCGTGGGTGTTGGACAGGGATTCATGAACACTGAAGCTTTCTTT
TRBV7-7	TRBJ2-2	-	CASSSRVSGSFTGELFF	TGTGCCAGCAGCTCCAGGGTTAGCGGATCTTTCACCGGGGAGCTGTTTTTT
TRBV28	TRBJ2-3	-	CASSLGQSTDTQYF	TGTGCCAGCAGTTTAGGTCAGTCCACAGATACGCAGTATTTT
TRBV5-8	TRBJ2-3	TRBD2	CASSRSVLAGVGGDTQYF	TGTGCCAGCAGCCGCTCAGTTCTAGCGGGGGTCGGTGGAGATACGCAGTATTTT
TRBV5-1	TRBJ2-1	TRBD2	CASSSSARREGHEQFF	TGCGCCAGCAGCTCTTCGGCGAGGCGGGAGGGCCATGAGCAGTTCTTC
TRBV15	TRBJ2-1	-	CATSRDPGGEQFF	TGTGCCACCAGCAGAGATCCCGGGGGAGAGCAGTTCTTC
TRBV7-2	TRBJ1-5	-	CASSPQAGTNQPQHF	TGTGCCAGCAGTCCTCAGGCAGGGACCAATCAGCCCCAGCATTTT
TRBV6-1	TRBJ1-4	-	CASSPRGAGNEKLFF	TGTGCCAGCAGTCCTAGAGGGGCAGGGAATGAAAAACTGTTTTTT
TRBV7-2	TRBJ1-1	-	CASSRQGLLLNTEAFF	TGTGCCAGCAGCCGACAAGGCTTACTCCTAAACACTGAAGCTTTCTTT
TRBV28	TRBJ1-1	-	CASKTGVNTEAFF	TGTGCCAGCAAAACGGGGGTGAACACTGAAGCTTTCTTT
TRBV5-1	TRBJ2-3	-	CASSEGPLRVGLTQYF	TGCGCCAGCAGCGAAGGACCCCTTCGGGTTGGGCTTACGCAGTATTTT